The entry that follows covers one T cell receptor (beta chain) sequence. This specimen belongs to a study of blood T cell repertoires in COVID-19. At the level of the study: Samples of COVID-19 (acute and convalescent) were obtained from the United States, Italy and Spain. Sources were T cells, B-cell-depleted T cells, or PBMCs; the material itself was cDNA or gDNA.

Study processing details: Amplification with reference gene primers provided the estimates of nucleated cell counts. Assay used: immunoSEQ multiplex PCR; TCRdb lists only in-frame clones, some missing. V, J and clone size were drawn from that table, and D and trimming were deduced from the DNA. The profile shows fewer than 300,000 clones, 65% to 90% of them singletons. This TCR came from a human donor in a cohort sampled during active COVID-19. The sequencing sample was made of peripheral blood.

The CDR3 reads CASSPTGGPYEQYF. Here the CDR3 DNA reads TGTGCCAGTAGTCCCACAGGGGGCCCCTACGAGCAGTACTTC. The chain joins TRBV19 to TRBJ2-7, with TRBD1 identical over 9 bases. Germline trimming cut 5 bases from V and 2 bases from J; bases unmatched to any gene: 4. The CDR3 is 14 residues long. Germline CDR1 and CDR2: LNHDA and SQIVND (reference sequence).